The next 15 T cell receptor beta chains were all read from a single sample in a study of T cell responses to AZD1222 COVID-19 vaccine. Assay used: immunoSEQ multiplex PCR; TCRdb lists only in-frame clones, some missing. The sample consists of under 150,000 clones, roughly 90% of them appearing once. Material: peripheral blood, obtained 28 days after the second AZD1222 dose. These receptors were taken from an adult who received the AZD1222 COVID-19 vaccine.

The rearrangement joins TRBV2 to TRBJ2-3, with D perhaps matching TRBD2 (6 bases). Germline assignment: CDR1 SNHLY and CDR2 FYNNEI. The CDR3 runs 17 residues. The V end lost 3 bases, the J end lost 0 bases, and 16 bases lay between the germline ends. CDR3 sequence reads: CASSDLKPGTSTDTQYF. The CDR3 DNA is TGTGCCAGCAGTGATTTGAAGCCGGGGACTAGCACAGATACGCAGTATTTT. The entire variable domain, with the rest obtained from reference TRBV2 and TRBJ2-3, is as follows: EPEVTQTPSHQVTQMGQEVILRCVPISNHLYFYWYRQILGQKVEFLVSFYNNEISEKSEIFDDQFSVERPDGSNFTLKIRSTKLEDSAMYFCASSDLKPGTSTDTQYFGPGTRLTVL.

This clone was seen a few times. The rearrangement links TRBV28 to TRBJ1-2; D is ambiguous. Trimming pared 4 bases from V and 1 base from J, leaving 4 bases between. The germline gives CDR1 MDHEN, CDR2 SYDVKM. CDR3 length equals 12 residues. This CDR3 is CASSSVNYGYTF. Here the CDR3 DNA reads TGTGCCAGCAGTTCAGTTAACTATGGCTACACCTTC.

CDR3 loop: CASSLRTGELFF. As DNA, the CDR3 is TGTGCCAGCTCACTCAGGACCGGGGAGCTGTTTTTT. This chain connects TRBV18 to TRBJ2-2, with D hard to call. The CDR3 consists of 12 residues. Trimming pared 4 bases from V and 5 bases from J, leaving 5 bases between. The germline gives CDR1 KGHSH, CDR2 LQKENI.

The chain employs TRBV9 and TRBJ2-2; a weak D match, TRBD2 (6 bases). Germline CDR1 is SGDLS and CDR2 is YYNGEE. This CDR3 region has 15 residues. Trimming pared 0 bases from V and 3 bases from J, leaving 9 bases between. CDR3 sequence (DNA): TGTGCCAGCAGCGTAGGCGGGACTTACACCGGGGAGCTGTTTTTT. This gives the protein CASSVGGTYTGELFF.

This chain connects TRBV20-1 to TRBJ1-3, with D possibly being TRBD1 (6 bases). Germline values: CDR1 DFQATT, CDR2 SNEGSKA (reference sequence). The CDR3 totals 11 residues. V lost 6 bases and J 7 bases, leaving 10 bases between the germline ends. CDR3 region: CSAGGINTIYF. In DNA form, the CDR3 reads TGCAGTGCAGGGGGGATCAACACCATATATTTT.

The V and J genes are TRBV2 and TRBJ2-7, with D hard to call. The germline V gene has CDR1 SNHLY and CDR2 FYNNEI. The CDR3 runs 12 residues. V lost 5 bases and J lost 5, with 10 bases in between. The DNA for the CDR3 is TGTGCCAGCAGTTTAAGCCGGCACGAGCAGTACTTC. Amino acids: CASSLSRHEQYF.

The rearrangement joins TRBV28 to TRBJ1-1; maybe TRBD1 (5 bases). This CDR3 spans 15 amino acids. CDR1 is MDHEN, CDR2 SYDVKM, per germline. Deletions cut 5 bases from V and 0 bases from J, with 13 bases between. CDR3 bases: TGTGCCAGCAGTCGGGGACCCTTCATGAACACTGAAGCTTTCTTT. This sequence encodes CASSRGPFMNTEAFF.

The V and J genes are TRBV28 and TRBJ1-2; TRBD1 matches 8 bases. The CDR3 runs to 14 residues. Unmatched junction bases numbered 4, after V lost 3 bases and J lost 4 bases. CDR1 MDHEN and CDR2 SYDVKM come from the germline V gene. This chain's CDR3 is CASSFMTGAYGYTF. The CDR3 bases are TGTGCCAGCAGTTTCATGACAGGGGCCTATGGCTACACCTTC.

The DNA for the CDR3 is TGTGCCAGCAGTAGGACAGGGAGCACAGATACGCAGTATTTT. This codes for CASSRTGSTDTQYF. This chain uses TRBV5-5 with TRBJ2-3, with 8 bases that match TRBD1. Germline V gene sequence: CDR1 SGHKS, CDR2 YYEKEE (reference sequence). The CDR3 is made up of 14 amino acids. After removal of 5 bases from V and 0 bases from J, the junction contained 2 bases not matched to a gene.

The V call is TRBV10-2, the J call TRBJ1-2, with 7 nucleotides matching TRBD1. V lost 3 bases and J lost 7; bases outside the gene matches: 11. The CDR3 runs 15 residues. The germline V gene encodes CDR1 WSHSY and CDR2 SAAADI. CDR3 sequence (DNA): TGCGCCAGCAGTGAACCTAGGACAGGTTCATTTGGCTACACCTTC. Its protein is CASSEPRTGSFGYTF.

V usage is TRBV6-6 and J usage is TRBJ1-1; TRBD1 might be the D (5 bases). The CDR3 covers 15 residues. CDR1 is MNHNY, CDR2 SVGAGI, per germline (reference sequence). Trimming took off 2 bases at V and 7 bases at J, with 17 bases between the two ends. The CDR3 nucleotides read TGTGCCAGCAGTTACGACCCCAGGGCTCCCAATGAAGCTTTCTTT. This codes for CASSYDPRAPNEAFF.

This clone occurred a few times. The V call is TRBV27, the J call TRBJ1-6, with unresolved D. Trimming shortened V by 4 bases and J by 9 bases, and 7 bases separated the two germline ends. Germline V lookup: CDR1 MNHEY, CDR2 SMNVEV (reference sequence). The CDR3 contains 12 residues. In DNA form, the CDR3 reads TGTGCCAGCAGTTCCTACAGTTCACCCCTCCACTTT. Translating gives CASSSYSSPLHF.

This clone showed up just once. The chain links TRBV2 to TRBJ2-1, with TRBD2 as a possible D gene (5 bases). Trimming took 4 bases from V and 0 from J, leaving 10 bases between them. The CDR3 is 15 amino acids. Germline V CDR1 and CDR2: SNHLY, FYNNEI. The CDR3 here is CASSGAASSYNEQFF. CDR3 nucleotides: TGTGCCAGCAGTGGAGCGGCCAGCTCCTACAATGAGCAGTTCTTC.

The chain uses TRBV4-1 and TRBJ2-1, with 13 bases that match TRBD2. V shed 0 bases and J 10 bases; nucleotides not matched to a gene: 9. The CDR3 loop spans 17 amino acids. CDR1 and CDR2 (germline): MGHRA, YSYEKL. The CDR3: CASSQEGTSGGVGEQFF. CDR3 nucleotide sequence: TGCGCCAGCAGCCAAGAGGGTACTAGCGGGGGGGTTGGCGAGCAGTTCTTC.

J is TRBJ2-1 and V is TRBV28; D tentatively fits TRBD1 or TRBD2 (6 bases each). Between the trimmed V and J ends, which lost 9 bases and 3 bases, there was a span of 18 bases. This CDR3 region has 15 residues. Germline V lookup: CDR1 MDHEN, CDR2 SYDVKM. CDR3 protein: CASLGWGANYNEQFF. As DNA, the CDR3 is TGTGCCAGTCTCGGATGGGGGGCTAACTACAATGAGCAGTTCTTC.